This entry lists 24 T cell receptor beta chains sequenced from one sample in a study of blood T cell repertoires in COVID-19. The method was immunoSEQ multiplex PCR; TCRdb's version includes in-frame clones alone and lacks a portion of them. Among under 150,000 clones listed, over 75% were seen once. The sample consisted of PBMCs or T cells enriched from blood (not recorded which). All receptors derive from a man aged 45-65 years in a cohort exposed to, infected with or recovered from COVID-19 (not recorded which).

The J gene is TRBJ1-6, the V gene TRBV18; no reliable D call. This CDR3 has 12 residues. V was pared by 0 bases and J by 9 bases, with 3 bases between. Germline CDR1 and CDR2: KGHSH and LQKENI. The CDR3 loop reads CASSPPSSPLHF. DNA of the CDR3: TGTGCCAGCTCACCACCGAGTTCACCCCTCCACTTT.

This sequence joins TRBV11-2 and TRBJ2-7, with D uncertain. CDR1 SGHAT and CDR2 FQNNGV come from the germline V gene. This CDR3 is 13 amino acids long. Trimming removed 2 bases from V and 0 bases from J, with 5 bases in between. CDR3 loop: CASSLMSSYEQYF. The CDR3 DNA reads as TGTGCCAGCAGCTTAATGAGCTCCTACGAGCAGTACTTC.

The gene calls are TRBV7-7 and TRBJ2-5; maybe TRBD1 (6 bases). Between the trimmed V and J ends, which lost 2 bases and 4 bases, there was a span of 11 bases. The CDR3 has 14 amino acids. Germline-derived CDR1 and CDR2 are SSHAT and FNYEAQ (reference sequence). The CDR3 nucleotides are TGTGCCAGCAGCTTAACAGGGCGAGGAGAGACCCAGTACTTC. It encodes CASSLTGRGETQYF.

The genes are TRBV5-1 and TRBJ2-2; D is possibly TRBD2 (6 bases). The CDR3 totals 16 residues. Between the trimmed V and J ends, which lost 4 bases and 2 bases, there was a span of 15 bases. Germline V lookup: CDR1 SGHRS, CDR2 YFSETQ. Written as DNA, the CDR3 is TGCGCCAGCAGCCAGGAGGGGTGGGACAACACCGGGGAGCTGTTTTTT. It translates to CASSQEGWDNTGELFF. The entire variable domain, with the rest obtained from reference TRBV5-1 and TRBJ2-2, is as follows: KAGVTQTPRYLIKTRGQQVTLSCSPISGHRSVSWYQQTPGQGLQFLFEYFSETQRNKGNFPGRFSGRQFSNSRSEMNVSTLELGDSALYLCASSQEGWDNTGELFFGEGSRLTVL.

The chain employs TRBV16 and TRBJ1-2; TRBD1 aligns across 8 bases. The ends lost 4 bases at V and 8 bases at J; junction bases unmatched: 3. Germline lookup yields CDR1 KGHSY and CDR2 FQNENV. The CDR3 consists of 12 residues. The CDR3 sequence: CASSPQGDGYTF. Written as DNA, the CDR3 is TGTGCCAGCAGCCCACAGGGGGACGGCTACACCTTC.

V gene TRBV18 combines with J gene TRBJ1-5, with 7 bases lining up with TRBD1. Germline CDR1 KGHSH, CDR2 LQKENI. This CDR3 is 15 amino acids long. V lost 4 bases, J lost 5 bases, and 8 bases stayed unmatched. Here the CDR3 reads CASSLGGQTHQPQHF. The CDR3 DNA sequence: TGTGCCAGCTCACTTGGGGGACAGACGCATCAGCCCCAGCATTTT.

CDR3 in DNA: TGTGCCAGTAGTTGGCAGGGTCTAGAGACCCAGTACTTC. Translated: CASSWQGLETQYF. This chain joins TRBV19 and TRBJ2-5, with D possibly TRBD1 on 5 matching bases. CDR1 is LNHDA, CDR2 SQIVND, per germline (reference sequence). The CDR3 extends over 13 amino acids. The germline V and J ends were trimmed by 5 bases and 4 bases, with 11 bases remaining between them.

CDR3 loop: CASSIDLRDRGRQPQHF. The CDR3 coding sequence is TGTGCCAGTAGTATAGACCTCCGGGACAGGGGGCGTCAGCCCCAGCATTTT. This rearrangement joins TRBV19 to TRBJ1-5; 12 bases line up with TRBD1. V lost 0 bases, J lost 6 bases, and 6 bases stayed unmatched. Germline CDR1 and CDR2: LNHDA and SQIVND (reference sequence). CDR3 length equals 17 residues.

J is TRBJ2-7 and V is TRBV19; D perhaps matches TRBD2 (5 bases). Germline loops: CDR1 LNHDA, CDR2 SQIVND (reference sequence). Trimming took 3 bases from V and 0 from J, leaving 9 bases between them. The CDR3 is 14 amino acids. The CDR3 sequence: CASSMVGSSYEQYF. CDR3 bases: TGTGCCAGTAGTATGGTAGGGAGCTCCTACGAGCAGTACTTC.

The table lists this clone with a few counts. The chain employs TRBV5-1 and TRBJ1-1; maybe TRBD1 (5 bases). The CDR3 runs 12 residues. The germline V and J ends were trimmed by 4 bases and 3 bases, with 7 bases remaining between them. Germline CDR1 reads SGHRS; CDR2 reads YFSETQ. The CDR3 loop reads CASSAGDTEAFF. DNA for the CDR3: TGCGCCAGCAGCGCGGGGGACACTGAAGCTTTCTTT.

This clone came up a few times. The chain carries TRBV6-1 and TRBJ2-7; possibly TRBD1 for D (6 bases). V lost 0 bases, J lost 2 bases, and 29 bases lay in between. The length of the CDR3 is 21 residues. Germline loops: CDR1 MNHNS, CDR2 SASEGT. The CDR3 DNA sequence: TGTGCCAGCAGTGAAGCGGCAGGGTCCAACCACGGTGCAGGGGCCCCCTACGAGCAGTACTTC. It specifies CASSEAAGSNHGAGAPYEQYF.

This clone was detected once. The chain links TRBV7-2 to TRBJ2-1; 11 bases are shared with TRBD2. With V trimmed by 3 bases and J by 8 bases, 3 bases remained unmatched. This CDR3 has 14 amino acids. Per the germline V gene, CDR1 is SGHTA and CDR2 is FQGNSA. CDR3 in amino acids: CASSFSGGADEQFF. The CDR3, as DNA: TGTGCCAGCAGCTTTAGCGGGGGGGCCGATGAGCAGTTCTTC.

The chain couples TRBV19 to TRBJ1-2, with D unclear. CDR3 length equals 13 residues. In germline, CDR1 is LNHDA, CDR2 SQIVND (reference sequence). Trimming stripped 3 bases from V and 7 bases from J, with 12 bases between. CDR3 sequence (DNA): TGTGCCAGTAGTATCGGCTTGGGCATTGGCTACACCTTC. This gives the protein CASSIGLGIGYTF.

The rearrangement uses TRBV25-1 and TRBJ1-2, with a weak D call TRBD1 (5 bases). The CDR3 totals 17 residues. Trimming removed 2 bases from V and 3 bases from J, with 19 bases in between. CDR1 is MGHDK and CDR2 is SYGVNS in the germline V gene. The DNA for the CDR3 is TGTGCCAGCAGTGAAAGGGGAGGGGACCAGGTGGACTATGGCTACACCTTC. Encoded protein: CASSERGGDQVDYGYTF.

This rearrangement joins TRBV28 to TRBJ2-7; 10 bases are a match to TRBD1. Trimming took 6 bases from V and 5 from J; bases not matched to a gene: 10. This CDR3 spans 15 amino acids. Germline values: CDR1 MDHEN, CDR2 SYDVKM. In nucleotides, the CDR3 is TGTGCCAGCAGCTCCGGGACAGGGGACGTCGACGAGCAGTACTTC. Amino acid sequence: CASSSGTGDVDEQYF.

The chain recombines TRBV9 with TRBJ1-5; 7 positions match TRBD1. Looked up from germline, CDR1 is SGDLS and CDR2 is YYNGEE. V lost 4 bases and J lost 7; bases outside the gene matches: 17. The length of the CDR3 is 17 residues. CDR3: CASSPSPETGTRQPQHF. CDR3 DNA: TGTGCCAGCAGCCCCAGCCCGGAGACAGGGACCCGGCAGCCCCAGCATTTT.

This chain links TRBV7-9 with TRBJ1-1; D call uncertain. Trimming removed 4 bases at V and 1 base at J, with 10 bases between. The CDR3 sequence is 14 residues long. Germline CDR1 is SEHNR and CDR2 is FQNEAQ (reference sequence). The CDR3 here is CASSYAQSNTEAFF. The CDR3 DNA follows: TGTGCCAGCAGCTATGCACAGTCGAACACTGAAGCTTTCTTT.

V usage is TRBV5-1 and J usage is TRBJ2-3, with a tentative D call TRBD1 (6 bases). Germline values: CDR1 SGHRS, CDR2 YFSETQ. Trimming took off 4 bases at V and 0 bases at J, with 15 bases between the two ends. There are 16 residues in the CDR3. DNA of the CDR3: TGCGCCAGCAGCCACCGACAGGAAGCTAGCACAGATACGCAGTATTTT. Encoded protein: CASSHRQEASTDTQYF.

This clone has only a few counts. The chain combines TRBV5-4 with TRBJ2-1; 11 bases are a match to TRBD2. The CDR3 spans 18 residues. Unmatched junction bases numbered 15, after V lost 4 bases and J lost 6 bases. Germline assignment: CDR1 SGHNT and CDR2 YYREEE (reference sequence). The CDR3 reads CASSPGAFLAGGSNEQFF. CDR3 nucleotides: TGTGCCAGCAGCCCCGGGGCCTTTCTAGCGGGAGGCTCCAATGAGCAGTTCTTC.

The chain uses TRBV12-5 and TRBJ1-1; D not certain. This CDR3 comprises 12 residues. Trimming took 3 bases from V and 5 from J, leaving 7 bases between them. Germline CDR1 reads LGHNT; CDR2 reads FRNRAP. The chain's CDR3 is CASGFTETEAFF. The CDR3 bases are TGTGCTAGTGGTTTTACGGAGACTGAAGCTTTCTTT.

This clone was observed a few times. This chain links TRBV28 with TRBJ1-1, with D unclear. This CDR3 has 16 residues. In germline, CDR1 is MDHEN, CDR2 SYDVKM. The V and J ends lost 2 bases and 0 bases respectively, with 13 bases between them. This chain's CDR3 is CASSLPQEAVNTEAFF. The CDR3 region has the DNA TGTGCCAGCAGTTTACCCCAGGAGGCGGTGAACACTGAAGCTTTCTTT.

This chain joins TRBV21-1 and TRBJ1-2; the table gives TRBD1 as D, unverified against the DNA. TRBV21-1 is a pseudogene segment. The CDR3 is 15 amino acids. CDR3 sequence: CASSKELGHVYGYTF. The CDR3 DNA reads TGTGCCAGCAGCAAAGAACTGGGCCACGTCTATGGCTACACCTTC.

The chain joins TRBV28 to TRBJ2-7; TRBD2 might be the D (5 bases). The CDR3 is 13 amino acids. Germline V gene data show CDR1 as MDHEN and CDR2 as SYDVKM. V dropped 10 bases and J dropped 3 bases, with 16 bases sitting between them. The CDR3 is CATLGRGYYEQYF. CDR3 sequence (DNA): TGTGCCACCCTAGGGCGAGGGTACTACGAGCAGTACTTC.

V gene TRBV6-1 combines with J gene TRBJ1-6; D is uncertain. CDR1 and CDR2 (germline): MNHNS, SASEGT. Trimming shortened V by 0 bases and J by 3 bases, and 6 bases separated the two germline ends. There are 15 residues in the CDR3. CDR3 nucleotides: TGTGCCAGCAGTGAAGCAGCAAGCTATAATTCACCCCTCCACTTT. Its protein product is CASSEAASYNSPLHF.